The 4 T cell receptor beta chains listed next were all sequenced from one sample in a study of T cells after yellow fever vaccination. TCRdb redid the calling of the 5' RACE reads with MiXCR, one entry per CDR3 protein. The table has approximately 260,000 distinct CDR3 sequences, roughly 5.6% seen once. This sample comprised CD4+ T cells sorted from PBMCs, obtained on the day of the yellow fever booster vaccination. The source of these receptors is a man between 18 and 35 years old who received the YFV17D yellow fever vaccine.

This clonotype was seen a handful of times. This chain joins TRBV12-3 or TRBV12-4 and TRBJ2-6; a weak D match, TRBD1 (5 bases). CDR3 length equals 17 residues. Trimming stripped 5 bases from V and 2 bases from J, with 16 bases between. The CDR3 DNA reads as TGTGCCAGCAGTCCTGGGGCAGGGAAGGCTGGGGCCAACGTCCTGACTTTC. Translating it yields CASSPGAGKAGANVLTF.

This clonotype appeared many times. The V and J genes are TRBV5-1 and TRBJ2-3; tentative D call: TRBD2 (5 bases). CDR1 is SGHRS, CDR2 YFSETQ, per germline. The CDR3 runs to 15 residues. The V and J ends lost 1 base and 0 bases respectively, with 9 bases between them. The CDR3 here is CASSLLRESTDTQYF. CDR3 nucleotide sequence: TGCGCCAGCAGCTTGTTGAGGGAAAGCACAGATACGCAGTATTTT.

This clonotype was seen a few times. This chain links TRBV7-2 with TRBJ1-2; D is uncertain. The CDR3 extends over 13 amino acids. Germline CDR1 SGHTA, CDR2 FQGNSA. V lost 2 bases, J lost 2 bases, and 6 bases lay in between. This chain's CDR3 is CASSLSPNYGYTF. Here the CDR3 DNA reads TGTGCCAGCAGCTTATCCCCCAACTATGGCTACACCTTC.

This clonotype has more than one count but fewer than ten. V gene TRBV7-2 combines with J gene TRBJ1-2; no reliable D call. The CDR3 runs 14 residues. Germline V CDR1 and CDR2: SGHTA, FQGNSA. V was pared by 8 bases and J by 4 bases, with 17 bases between. Here the CDR3 reads CASEDGSAIYGYTF. For the CDR3, the DNA is TGTGCCAGCGAAGACGGGTCGGCTATCTATGGCTACACCTTC. The whole variable domain, filled in from reference TRBV7-2 and TRBJ1-2, reads GAGVSQSPSNKVTEKGKDVELRCDPISGHTALYWYRQSLGQGLEFLIYFQGNSAPDKSGLPSDRFSAERTGGSVSTLTIQRTQQEDSAVYLCASEDGSAIYGYTFGSGTRLTVV.